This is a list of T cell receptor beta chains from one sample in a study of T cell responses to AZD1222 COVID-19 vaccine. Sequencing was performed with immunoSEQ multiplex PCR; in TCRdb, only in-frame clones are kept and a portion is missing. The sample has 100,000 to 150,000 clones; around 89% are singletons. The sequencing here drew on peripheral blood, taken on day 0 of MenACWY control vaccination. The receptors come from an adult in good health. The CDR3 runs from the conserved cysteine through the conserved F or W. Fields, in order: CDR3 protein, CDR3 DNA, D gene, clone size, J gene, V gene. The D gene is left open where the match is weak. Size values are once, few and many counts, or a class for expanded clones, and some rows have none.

CDR3: CAISESSAGIMDGYTF
DNA: TGTGCCATCAGTGAGTCGAGTGCCGGGATAATGGATGGCTACACCTTC
D: .
size: .
J: TRBJ1-2
V: TRBV10-3

CDR3: CASSLVSSYNEQFF
DNA: TGTGCCAGCAGCTTGGTCAGCTCCTACAATGAGCAGTTCTTC
D: .
size: .
J: TRBJ2-1
V: TRBV9

CDR3: CASSSGLAGERNEQYF
DNA: TGTGCCAGCAGCTCGGGACTAGCGGGAGAGAGAAACGAGCAGTACTTC
D: TRBD2
size: .
J: TRBJ2-7
V: TRBV7-9

CDR3: CASKTSNGNTGELFF
DNA: TGTGCCAGTAAGACTAGCAACGGAAACACCGGGGAGCTGTTTTTT
D: TRBD2
size: few
J: TRBJ2-2
V: TRBV2

CDR3: CSVDLGGSRDTQYF
DNA: TGCAGCGTTGATTTGGGCGGGAGTAGAGATACGCAGTATTTT
D: TRBD2
size: .
J: TRBJ2-3
V: TRBV29-1

CDR3: CASHRTSGYNEQFF
DNA: TGTGCCAGCCACCGGACTAGCGGTTACAATGAGCAGTTCTTC
D: TRBD2
size: .
J: TRBJ2-1
V: TRBV7-9

CDR3: CASSEGPLSLNEKLFF
DNA: TGTGCCAGCAGCGAGGGACCCTTATCCCTTAATGAAAAACTGTTTTTT
D: .
size: .
J: TRBJ1-4
V: TRBV9

CDR3: CASSLPRDRGPVDEQFF
DNA: TGCGCCAGCAGCCTCCCCAGGGACAGGGGGCCGGTCGATGAGCAGTTCTTC
D: TRBD1
size: once
J: TRBJ2-1
V: TRBV4-1

CDR3: CASTTEVDYGYTF
DNA: TGTGCCAGCACTACGGAGGTCGACTATGGCTACACCTTC
D: .
size: .
J: TRBJ1-2
V: TRBV6-6

CDR3: CASSPLDRVETQYF
DNA: TGTGCCAGCAGCCCTCTGGACAGGGTGGAGACCCAGTACTTC
D: TRBD1
size: .
J: TRBJ2-5
V: TRBV9

CDR3: CASSDTGINSNQPQHF
DNA: TGTGCCAGCAGTGACACAGGAATTAATAGCAATCAGCCCCAGCATTTT
D: .
size: .
J: TRBJ1-5
V: TRBV6-1

CDR3: CAARPGRGSTDTQYF
DNA: TGTGCCGCCCGCCCGGGACGGGGGTCCACAGATACGCAGTATTTT
D: .
size: .
J: TRBJ2-3
V: TRBV6-5

CDR3: CASREMVEQFF
DNA: TGTGCCAGCAGGGAGATGGTTGAGCAGTTCTTC
D: .
size: .
J: TRBJ2-1
V: TRBV7-2

CDR3: CASRRDRRSPLHF
DNA: TGTGCCAGCAGAAGGGACAGGCGGTCACCCCTCCACTTT
D: TRBD1
size: .
J: TRBJ1-6
V: TRBV6-5